This T cell receptor beta chain was observed in a study of early T cells in non-severe SARS-CoV-2 infection (dated by TCRdb to 2020 to 2022). Broadly, across the study: Because TCR sequencing was done on bulk RNA from unsorted whole blood, the alpha and beta chains could not be paired. The study at large found these results: Matching against VDJdb was skewed toward anti-spike CD8 responses, likely underestimated virus-specific expansions, and missed private and CD4 specificities.

CDR1 and CDR2 were assigned from the germline V gene as SGHRS and YFSETQ. Reading from cysteine to phenylalanine, the CDR3 counts 14 amino acids. CDR3 DNA only is kept here, 42 bases in frame from base 1. V lost 4 bases and J lost 4 bases, and the count of bases not matched to a germline gene is 5. Libraries were prepared through 5' RACE. The run used a NextSeq 500. In the TCR library protocol, unique molecular identifiers were attached to individual cDNA molecules to correct for PCR bias and sequencing error. Both TCR alpha and beta chains were sequenced, and tight co-correlation was observed between alpha and beta sequence abundances in each sample. Turning to the authors' computational methods: V gene, J gene and CDR3 annotation of TCR sequences was performed with Decombinator V4. TCRs were defined as expanded if a significant change between any two time points was detected under a Poisson model with p below 0.0001. TCR abundances were normalised to the total number of TCRs sequenced per sample and expressed as counts per million. MAIT TCRs were defined by TRAV1-2 paired with TRAJ12, TRAJ20 or TRAJ33, and iNKT TCRs by TRAV10 paired with TRAJ18. VDJdb, accessed on 1 November 2021, was searched for TCRs annotated for CMV, EBV and SARS-CoV-2, and TCRs annotated for more than one antigen were excluded. TCRdb took the public reads, trimmed them with fastp at Q25, ran MiXCR for clone calling and kept in-frame beta chains. Identical CDR3 protein sequences are pooled into one entry, listed with their most common genes and DNA. It is TCRdb's table, rather than the study itself, that gives the V and J calls and clone size. This sample is represented by roughly 63,000 distinct CDR3 sequences; roughly 13% of them were singletons. The leading ten clones occupy approximately 4.7% of the sample.

As regards this clonotype: Its binding antigen is unknown. No much larger clonotype is one base removed from it; base qualities were not supplied.

This was a case-control study nested in a cohort of healthcare workers in London, UK, who had nasopharyngeal swab PCR tests and blood samples taken every week. Between 23 and 31 March 2020, the week of the UK lockdown, healthcare workers were enrolled and then followed up weekly for as long as 16 weeks. Sample: whole blood. The V gene is TRBV5-1 and the J gene is TRBJ1-5; the central 7 bases match TRBD1. This TCR came from an adult who was a healthcare worker with PCR-confirmed SARS-CoV-2 infection or an uninfected control (not recorded which). The DNA sequence is as follows: TGCGCCAGCAGCCGAGCAGGGGGTAATCAGCCCCAGCATTTT. Protein translation: CASSRAGGNQPQHF. Where the CDR3 stops, the reference TRBV5-1 and TRBJ1-5 genes take over; the full variable domain is KAGVTQTPRYLIKTRGQQVTLSCSPISGHRSVSWYQQTPGQGLQFLFEYFSETQRNKGNFPGRFSGRQFSNSRSEMNVSTLELGDSALYLCASSRAGGNQPQHFGDGTRLSIL.